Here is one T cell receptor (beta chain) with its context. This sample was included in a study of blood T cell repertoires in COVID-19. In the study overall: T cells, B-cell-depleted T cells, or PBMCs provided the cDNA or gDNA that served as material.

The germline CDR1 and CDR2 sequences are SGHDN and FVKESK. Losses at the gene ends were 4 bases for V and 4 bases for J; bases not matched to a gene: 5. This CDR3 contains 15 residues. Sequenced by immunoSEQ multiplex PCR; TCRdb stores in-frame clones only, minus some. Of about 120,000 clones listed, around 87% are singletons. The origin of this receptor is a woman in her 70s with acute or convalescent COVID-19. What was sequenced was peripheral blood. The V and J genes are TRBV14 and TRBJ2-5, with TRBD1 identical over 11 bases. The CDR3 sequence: CASSRGQGASETQYF. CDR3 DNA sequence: TGTGCCAGCAGCCGAGGACAGGGGGCATCAGAGACCCAGTACTTC.